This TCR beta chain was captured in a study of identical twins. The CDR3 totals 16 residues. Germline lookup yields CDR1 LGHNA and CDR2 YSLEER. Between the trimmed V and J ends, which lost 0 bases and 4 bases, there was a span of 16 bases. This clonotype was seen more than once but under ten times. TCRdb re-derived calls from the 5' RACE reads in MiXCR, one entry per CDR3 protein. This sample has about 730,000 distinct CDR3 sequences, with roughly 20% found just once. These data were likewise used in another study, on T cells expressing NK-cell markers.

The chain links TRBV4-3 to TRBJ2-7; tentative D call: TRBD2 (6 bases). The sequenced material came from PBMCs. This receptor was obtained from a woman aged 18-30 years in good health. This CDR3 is CASSQDRELEVYEQYF. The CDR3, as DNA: TGCGCCAGCAGCCAAGATCGGGAGTTGGAGGTGTACGAGCAGTACTTC.